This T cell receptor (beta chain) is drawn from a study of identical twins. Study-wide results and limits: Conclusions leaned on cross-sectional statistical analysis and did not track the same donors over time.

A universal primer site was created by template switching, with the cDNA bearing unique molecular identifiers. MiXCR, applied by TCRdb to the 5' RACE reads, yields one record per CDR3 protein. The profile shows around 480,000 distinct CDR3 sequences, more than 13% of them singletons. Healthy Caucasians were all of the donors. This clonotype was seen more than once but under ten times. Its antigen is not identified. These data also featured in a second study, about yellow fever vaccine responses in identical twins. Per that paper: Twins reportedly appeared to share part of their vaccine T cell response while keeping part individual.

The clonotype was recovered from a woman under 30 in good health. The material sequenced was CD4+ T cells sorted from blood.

The DNA of the CDR3 is TGTGCCAGCAGTTTTTCGGGTACTGGGGCCAACGTCCTGACTTTC. Protein: CASSFSGTGANVLTF. The chain couples TRBV12-3 or TRBV12-4 to TRBJ2-6, with no clear D. This CDR3 contains 15 residues. The V end lost 3 bases, the J end lost 2 bases, and 8 bases lay between the germline ends.